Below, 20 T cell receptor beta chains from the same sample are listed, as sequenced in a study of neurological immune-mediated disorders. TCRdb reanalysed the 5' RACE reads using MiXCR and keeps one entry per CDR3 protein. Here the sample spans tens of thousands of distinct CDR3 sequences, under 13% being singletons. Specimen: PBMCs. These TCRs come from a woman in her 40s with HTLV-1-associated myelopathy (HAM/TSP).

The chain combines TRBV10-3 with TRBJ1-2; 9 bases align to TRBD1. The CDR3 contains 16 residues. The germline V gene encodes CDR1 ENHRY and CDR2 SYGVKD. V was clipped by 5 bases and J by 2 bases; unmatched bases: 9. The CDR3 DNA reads TGTGCCATCAGTTCGTCCGGGACAGGGAGCAACTATGGCTACACCTTC. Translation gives CAISSSGTGSNYGYTF.

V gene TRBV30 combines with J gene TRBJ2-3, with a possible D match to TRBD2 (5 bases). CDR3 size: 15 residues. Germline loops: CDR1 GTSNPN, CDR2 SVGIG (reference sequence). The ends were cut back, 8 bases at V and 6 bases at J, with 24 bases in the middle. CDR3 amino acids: CARDRASRRWDTQYF. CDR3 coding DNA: TGTGCCCGGGATCGGGCTAGCCGCCGGTGGGATACGCAGTATTTT.

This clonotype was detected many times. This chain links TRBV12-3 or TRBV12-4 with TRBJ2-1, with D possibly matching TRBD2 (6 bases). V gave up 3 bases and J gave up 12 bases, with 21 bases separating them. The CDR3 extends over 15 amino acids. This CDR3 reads CASSLFWRGDESQFF. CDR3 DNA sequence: TGTGCCAGCAGTTTGTTCTGGCGGGGTGATGAGTCGCAGTTCTTC.

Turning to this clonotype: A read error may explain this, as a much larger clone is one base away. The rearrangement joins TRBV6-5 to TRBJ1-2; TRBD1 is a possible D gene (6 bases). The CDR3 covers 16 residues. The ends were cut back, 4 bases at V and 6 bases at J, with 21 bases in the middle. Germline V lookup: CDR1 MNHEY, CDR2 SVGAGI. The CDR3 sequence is CASSSLGGAREHGYTF. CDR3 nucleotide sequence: TGTGCCAGCAGTTCCCTCGGGGGGGCGAGGGAGCATGGCTACACCTTC.

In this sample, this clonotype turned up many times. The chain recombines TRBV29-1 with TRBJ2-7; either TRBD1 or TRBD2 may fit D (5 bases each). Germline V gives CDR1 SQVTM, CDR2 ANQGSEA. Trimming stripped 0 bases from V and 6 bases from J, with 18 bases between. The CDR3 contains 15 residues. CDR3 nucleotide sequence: TGCAGCGTTGAAGATCCCTCTAGGAGGCAGGGCGAGCAGTACTTC. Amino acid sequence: CSVEDPSRRQGEQYF.

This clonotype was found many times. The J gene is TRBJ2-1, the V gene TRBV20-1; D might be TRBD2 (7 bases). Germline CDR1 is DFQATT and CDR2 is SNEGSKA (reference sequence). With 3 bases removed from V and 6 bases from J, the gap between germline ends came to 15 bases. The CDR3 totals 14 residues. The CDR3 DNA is TGCAGTGCTAGGGTTCCACGGGGGGCCAATGAGCAGTTCTTC. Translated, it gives CSARVPRGANEQFF.

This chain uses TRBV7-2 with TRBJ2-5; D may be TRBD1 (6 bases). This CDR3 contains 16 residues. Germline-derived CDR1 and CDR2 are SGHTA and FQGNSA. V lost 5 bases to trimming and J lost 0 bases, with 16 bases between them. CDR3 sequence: CASSLGPTGHQETQYF. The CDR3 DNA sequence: TGTGCCAGCAGCCTCGGCCCCACAGGGCACCAAGAGACCCAGTACTTC.

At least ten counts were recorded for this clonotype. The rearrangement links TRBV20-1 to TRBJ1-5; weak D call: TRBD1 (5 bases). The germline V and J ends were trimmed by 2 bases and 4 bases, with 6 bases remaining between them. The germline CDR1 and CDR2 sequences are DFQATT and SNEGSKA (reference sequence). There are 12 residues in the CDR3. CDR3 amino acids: CSARQGNQPQHF. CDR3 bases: TGCAGTGCTAGACAGGGAAATCAGCCCCAGCATTTT.

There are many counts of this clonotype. Here the CDR3 DNA reads TGCAGTGCTAGAGATCAGTCTCAGCCCCAGCATTTT. This gives the protein CSARDQSQPQHF. The chain couples TRBV20-1 to TRBJ1-5; D gene uncertain. Per the germline V gene, CDR1 is DFQATT and CDR2 is SNEGSKA (reference sequence). V was cut by 0 bases and J by 6 bases, with 6 bases left in between. This CDR3 is 12 amino acids long.

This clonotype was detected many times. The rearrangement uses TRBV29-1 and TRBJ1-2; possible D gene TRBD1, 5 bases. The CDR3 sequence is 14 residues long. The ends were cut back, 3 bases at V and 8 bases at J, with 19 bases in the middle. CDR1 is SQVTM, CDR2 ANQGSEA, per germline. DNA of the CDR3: TGCAGCGTTGACAGGGAGGCCCGCTATAGGGGCTACACCTTC. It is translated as CSVDREARYRGYTF.

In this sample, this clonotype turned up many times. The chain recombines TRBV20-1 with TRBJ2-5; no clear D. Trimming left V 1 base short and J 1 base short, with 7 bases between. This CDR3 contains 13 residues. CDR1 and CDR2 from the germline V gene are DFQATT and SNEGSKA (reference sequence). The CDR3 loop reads CSARGRPQETQYF. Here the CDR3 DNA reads TGCAGTGCTAGAGGCAGGCCCCAAGAGACCCAGTACTTC.

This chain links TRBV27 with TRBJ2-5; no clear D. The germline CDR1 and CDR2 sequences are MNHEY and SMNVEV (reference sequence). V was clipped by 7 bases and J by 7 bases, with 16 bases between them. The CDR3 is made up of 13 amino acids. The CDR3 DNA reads TGTGCCAGCACCCTGGTAAAGGGTGGGACCCAGTACTTC. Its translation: CASTLVKGGTQYF.

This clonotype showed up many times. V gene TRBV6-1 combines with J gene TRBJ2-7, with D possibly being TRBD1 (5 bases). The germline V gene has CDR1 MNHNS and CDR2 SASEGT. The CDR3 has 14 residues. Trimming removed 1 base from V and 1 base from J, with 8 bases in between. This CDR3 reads CASSEEGFSYEQYF. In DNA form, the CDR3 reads TGTGCCAGCAGTGAAGAGGGGTTTTCCTACGAGCAGTACTTC.

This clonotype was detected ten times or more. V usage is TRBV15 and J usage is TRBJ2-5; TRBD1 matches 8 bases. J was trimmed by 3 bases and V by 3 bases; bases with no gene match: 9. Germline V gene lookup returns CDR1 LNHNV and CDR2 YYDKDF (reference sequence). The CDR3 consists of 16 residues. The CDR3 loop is CATSSPFRDRKETQYF. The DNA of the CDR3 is TGTGCCACCAGCAGCCCCTTCCGGGACAGGAAAGAGACCCAGTACTTC. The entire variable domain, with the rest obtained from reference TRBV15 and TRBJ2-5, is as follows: DAMVIQNPRYQVTQFGKPVTLSCSQTLNHNVMYWYQQKSSQAPKLLFHYYDKDFNNEADTPDNFQSRRPNTSFCFLDIRSPGLGDTAMYLCATSSPFRDRKETQYFGPGTRLLVL.

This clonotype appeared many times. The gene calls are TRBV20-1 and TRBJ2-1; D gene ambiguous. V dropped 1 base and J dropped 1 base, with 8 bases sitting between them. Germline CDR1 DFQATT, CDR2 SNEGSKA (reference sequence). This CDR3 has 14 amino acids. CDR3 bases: TGCAGTGCTAGAGCTAGTGGGTCCTACAATGAGCAGTTCTTC. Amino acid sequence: CSARASGSYNEQFF.

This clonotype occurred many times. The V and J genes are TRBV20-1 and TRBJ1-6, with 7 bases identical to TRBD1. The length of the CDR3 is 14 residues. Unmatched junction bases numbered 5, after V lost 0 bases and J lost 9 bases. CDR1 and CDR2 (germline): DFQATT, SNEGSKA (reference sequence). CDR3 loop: CSARERTGSSPLHF. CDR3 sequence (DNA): TGCAGTGCTAGAGAAAGGACAGGATCTTCACCCCTCCACTTT.

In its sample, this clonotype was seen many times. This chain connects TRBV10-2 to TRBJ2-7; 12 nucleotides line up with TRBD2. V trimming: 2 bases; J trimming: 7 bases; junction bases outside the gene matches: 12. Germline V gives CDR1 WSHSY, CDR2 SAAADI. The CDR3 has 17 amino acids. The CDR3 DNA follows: TGCGCCAGCAGTGAGATCCTAGCGGGGGGGGTCTTTAATGAGCAGTACTTC. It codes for CASSEILAGGVFNEQYF.

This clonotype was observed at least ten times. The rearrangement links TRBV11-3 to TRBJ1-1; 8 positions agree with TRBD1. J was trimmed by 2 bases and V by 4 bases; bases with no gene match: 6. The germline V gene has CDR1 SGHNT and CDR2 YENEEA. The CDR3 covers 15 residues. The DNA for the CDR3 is TGTGCCAGCAGCTATCGACAGGGGATAAACACTGAAGCTTTCTTT. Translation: CASSYRQGINTEAFF.

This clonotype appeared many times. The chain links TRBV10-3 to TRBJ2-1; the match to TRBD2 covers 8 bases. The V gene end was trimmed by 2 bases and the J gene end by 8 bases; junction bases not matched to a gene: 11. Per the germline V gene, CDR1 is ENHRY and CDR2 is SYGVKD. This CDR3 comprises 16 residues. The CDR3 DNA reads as TGTGCCATCAGTGAGAATCGGGGGGGGCATGGAGATGAGCAGTTCTTC. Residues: CAISENRGGHGDEQFF.

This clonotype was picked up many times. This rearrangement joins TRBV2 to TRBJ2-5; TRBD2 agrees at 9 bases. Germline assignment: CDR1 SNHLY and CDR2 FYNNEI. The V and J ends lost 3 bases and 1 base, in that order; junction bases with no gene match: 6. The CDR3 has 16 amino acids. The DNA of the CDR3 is TGTGCCAGCAGTGACCCCAGCGGGGGGCCCCAAGAGACCCAGTACTTC. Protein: CASSDPSGGPQETQYF.